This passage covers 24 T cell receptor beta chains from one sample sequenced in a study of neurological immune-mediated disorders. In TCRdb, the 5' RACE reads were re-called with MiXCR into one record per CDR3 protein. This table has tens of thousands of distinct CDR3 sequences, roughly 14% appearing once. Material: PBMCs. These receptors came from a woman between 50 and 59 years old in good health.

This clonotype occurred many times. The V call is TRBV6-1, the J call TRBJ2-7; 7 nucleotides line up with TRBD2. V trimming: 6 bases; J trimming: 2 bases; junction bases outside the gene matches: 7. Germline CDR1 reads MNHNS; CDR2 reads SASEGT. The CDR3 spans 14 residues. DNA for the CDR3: TGTGCCAGCAGCGAAAGCGGGACTCCCTACGAGCAGTACTTC. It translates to CASSESGTPYEQYF.

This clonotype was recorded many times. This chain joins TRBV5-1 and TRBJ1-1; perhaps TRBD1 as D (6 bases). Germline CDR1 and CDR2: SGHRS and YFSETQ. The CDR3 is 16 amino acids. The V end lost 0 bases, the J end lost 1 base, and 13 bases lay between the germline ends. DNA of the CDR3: TGCGCCAGCAGCTTGGAACCGGGGGCCCCGAACACTGAAGCTTTCTTT. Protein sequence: CASSLEPGAPNTEAFF.

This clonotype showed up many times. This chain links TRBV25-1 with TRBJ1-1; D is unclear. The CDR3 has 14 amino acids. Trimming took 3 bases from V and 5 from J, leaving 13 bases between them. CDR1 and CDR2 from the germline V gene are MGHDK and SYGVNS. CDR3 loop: CASSDHGLGTEAFF. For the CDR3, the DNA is TGTGCCAGCAGTGACCACGGGTTGGGTACTGAAGCTTTCTTT.

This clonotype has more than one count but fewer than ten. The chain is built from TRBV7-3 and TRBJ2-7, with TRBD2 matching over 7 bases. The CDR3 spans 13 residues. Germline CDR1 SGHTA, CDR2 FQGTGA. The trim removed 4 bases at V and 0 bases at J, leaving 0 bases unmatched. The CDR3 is CASSSSGSYEQYF. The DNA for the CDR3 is TGTGCCAGCAGCTCTAGCGGCTCCTACGAGCAGTACTTC.

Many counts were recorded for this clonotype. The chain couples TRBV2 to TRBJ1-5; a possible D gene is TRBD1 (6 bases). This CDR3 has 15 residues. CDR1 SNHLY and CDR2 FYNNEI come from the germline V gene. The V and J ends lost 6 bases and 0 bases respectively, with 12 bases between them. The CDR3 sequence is CASRPRTVSNQPQHF. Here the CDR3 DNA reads TGTGCCAGCAGACCGAGGACAGTTAGCAATCAGCCCCAGCATTTT.

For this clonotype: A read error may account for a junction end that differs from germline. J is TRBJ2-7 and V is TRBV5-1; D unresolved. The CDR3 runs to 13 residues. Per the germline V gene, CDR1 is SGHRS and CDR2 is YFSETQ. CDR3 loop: CASSTDPYYEKYF. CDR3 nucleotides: TGCGCCAGTAGCACTGACCCTTACTACGAGAAGTACTTT.

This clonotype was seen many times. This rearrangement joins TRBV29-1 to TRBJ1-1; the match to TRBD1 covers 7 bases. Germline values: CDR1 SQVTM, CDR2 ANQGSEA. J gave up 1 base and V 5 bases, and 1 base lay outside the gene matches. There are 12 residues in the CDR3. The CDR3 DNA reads TGCAGCGTTCACAGGGGGAACACTGAAGCTTTCTTT. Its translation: CSVHRGNTEAFF.

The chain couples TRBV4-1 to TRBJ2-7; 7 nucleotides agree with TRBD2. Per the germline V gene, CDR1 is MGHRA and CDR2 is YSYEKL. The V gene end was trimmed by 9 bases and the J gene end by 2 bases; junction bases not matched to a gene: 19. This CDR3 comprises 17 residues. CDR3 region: CASSIGFSGGTPYEQYF. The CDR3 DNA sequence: TGCGCCAGTAGCATCGGTTTCTCCGGGGGGACCCCCTACGAGCAGTACTTC.

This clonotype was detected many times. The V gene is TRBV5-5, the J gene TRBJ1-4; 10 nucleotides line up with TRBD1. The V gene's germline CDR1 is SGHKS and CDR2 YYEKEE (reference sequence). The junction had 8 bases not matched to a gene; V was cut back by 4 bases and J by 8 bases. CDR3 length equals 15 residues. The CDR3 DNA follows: TGTGCCAGCAGCCCCCGACAGGGGGCTGGGGAAAAACTGTTTTTT. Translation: CASSPRQGAGEKLFF.

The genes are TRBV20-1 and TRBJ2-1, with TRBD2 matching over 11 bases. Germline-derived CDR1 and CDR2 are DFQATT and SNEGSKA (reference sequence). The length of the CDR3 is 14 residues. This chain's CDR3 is CSLAGGSTYNEQFF. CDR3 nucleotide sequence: TGCAGCTTAGCGGGAGGGAGCACCTACAATGAGCAGTTCTTC.

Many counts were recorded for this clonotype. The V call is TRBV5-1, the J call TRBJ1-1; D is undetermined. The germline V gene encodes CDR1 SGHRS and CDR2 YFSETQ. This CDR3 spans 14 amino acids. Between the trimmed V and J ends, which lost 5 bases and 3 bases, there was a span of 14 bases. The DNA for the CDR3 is TGCGCCAGCAGTTATGGTCTGGTCGACACTGAAGCTTTCTTT. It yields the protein CASSYGLVDTEAFF.

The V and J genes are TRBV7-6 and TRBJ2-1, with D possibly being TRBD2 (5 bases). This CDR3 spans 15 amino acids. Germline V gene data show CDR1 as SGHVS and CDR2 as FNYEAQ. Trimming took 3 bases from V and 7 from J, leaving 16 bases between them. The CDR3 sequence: CASSFGSGGGNEQFF. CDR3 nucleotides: TGTGCCAGCAGCTTTGGGAGCGGAGGCGGGAATGAGCAGTTCTTC. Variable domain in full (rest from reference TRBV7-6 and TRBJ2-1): GAGVSQSPRYKVTKRGQDVALRCDPISGHVSLYWYRQALGQGPEFLTYFNYEAQQDKSGLPNDRFSAERPEGSISTLTIQRTEQRDSAMYRCASSFGSGGGNEQFFGPGTRLTVL.

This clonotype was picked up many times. CDR3 bases: TGCGCCAGCAGCTTGGAAGGCGGTTTCTCCTACGAGCAGTACTTC. Protein sequence: CASSLEGGFSYEQYF. This chain uses TRBV5-1 with TRBJ2-7; unclear D gene. CDR1 SGHRS and CDR2 YFSETQ come from the germline V gene. This CDR3 region has 15 residues. The V gene lost 0 bases and the J gene lost 0 bases, with 10 bases spanning the gap.

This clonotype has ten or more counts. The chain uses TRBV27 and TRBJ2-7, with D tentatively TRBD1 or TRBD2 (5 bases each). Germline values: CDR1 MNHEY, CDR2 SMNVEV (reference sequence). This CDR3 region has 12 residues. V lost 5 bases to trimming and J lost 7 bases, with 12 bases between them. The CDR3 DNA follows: TGTGCCAGCAGTACGGACTGGGGGGAGCAGTACTTC. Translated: CASSTDWGEQYF.

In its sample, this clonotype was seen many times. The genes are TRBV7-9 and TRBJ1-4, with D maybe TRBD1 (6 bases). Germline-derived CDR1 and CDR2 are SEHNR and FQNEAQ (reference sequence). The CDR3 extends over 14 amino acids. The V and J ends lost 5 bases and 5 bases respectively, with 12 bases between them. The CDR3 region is CASSPRTANEKLFF. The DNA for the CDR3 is TGTGCCAGCAGCCCACGGACAGCAAATGAAAAACTGTTTTTT.

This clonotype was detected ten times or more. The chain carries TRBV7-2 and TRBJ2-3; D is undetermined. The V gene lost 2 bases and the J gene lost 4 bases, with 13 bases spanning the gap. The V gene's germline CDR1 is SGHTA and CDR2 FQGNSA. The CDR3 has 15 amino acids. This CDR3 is CASSLTPQISDTQYF. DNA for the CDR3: TGTGCCAGCAGCTTAACCCCTCAGATTTCAGATACGCAGTATTTT.

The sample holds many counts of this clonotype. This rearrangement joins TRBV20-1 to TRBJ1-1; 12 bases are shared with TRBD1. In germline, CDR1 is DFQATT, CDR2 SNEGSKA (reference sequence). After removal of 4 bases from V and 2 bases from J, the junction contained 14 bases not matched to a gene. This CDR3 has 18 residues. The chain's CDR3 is CSAKVPGQGAGVNTEAFF. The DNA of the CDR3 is TGCAGTGCTAAAGTCCCGGGACAGGGGGCAGGGGTAAACACTGAAGCTTTCTTT.

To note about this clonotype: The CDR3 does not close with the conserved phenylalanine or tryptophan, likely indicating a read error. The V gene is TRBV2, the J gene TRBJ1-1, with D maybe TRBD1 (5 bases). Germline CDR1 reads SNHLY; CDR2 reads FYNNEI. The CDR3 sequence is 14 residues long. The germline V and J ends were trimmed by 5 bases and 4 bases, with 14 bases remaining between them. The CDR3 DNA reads TGTGCCAGCAGTCCACGGACTGACAGCACTGAAGCTTTCGTT. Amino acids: CASSPRTDSTEAFV.

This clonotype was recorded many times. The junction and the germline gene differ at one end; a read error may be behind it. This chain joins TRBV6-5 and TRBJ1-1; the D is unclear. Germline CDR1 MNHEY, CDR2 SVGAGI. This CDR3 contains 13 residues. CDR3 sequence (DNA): TGTGCCAACAGTTACCAGGTGAACACTGAAGCTTTCTTT. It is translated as CANSYQVNTEAFF.

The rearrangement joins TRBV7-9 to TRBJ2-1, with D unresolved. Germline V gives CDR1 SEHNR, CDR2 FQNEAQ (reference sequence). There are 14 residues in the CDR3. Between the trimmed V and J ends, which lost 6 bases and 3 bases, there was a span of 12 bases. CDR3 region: CASSTLAHYNEQFF. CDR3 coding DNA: TGTGCCAGCAGTACACTGGCTCACTACAATGAGCAGTTCTTC.

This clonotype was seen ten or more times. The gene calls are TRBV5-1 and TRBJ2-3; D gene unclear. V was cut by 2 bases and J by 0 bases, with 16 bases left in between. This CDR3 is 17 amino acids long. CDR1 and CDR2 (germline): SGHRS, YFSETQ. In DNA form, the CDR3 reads TGCGCCAGCAGCTTACCCCTTCAGGATTCTAGCACAGATACGCAGTATTTT. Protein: CASSLPLQDSSTDTQYF.

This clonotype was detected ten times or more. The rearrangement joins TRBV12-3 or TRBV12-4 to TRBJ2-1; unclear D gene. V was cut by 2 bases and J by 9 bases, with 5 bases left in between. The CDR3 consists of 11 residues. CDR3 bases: TGTGCCAGCAGTTTAAGGCTTGAGCAGTTCTTC. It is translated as CASSLRLEQFF.

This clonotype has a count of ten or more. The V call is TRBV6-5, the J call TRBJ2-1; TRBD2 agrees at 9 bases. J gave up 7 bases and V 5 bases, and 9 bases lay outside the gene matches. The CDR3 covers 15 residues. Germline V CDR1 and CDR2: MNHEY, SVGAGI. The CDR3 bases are TGTGCCAGCAGTACCGGAGCGGGGGGTAGTAATGAGCAGTTCTTC. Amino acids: CASSTGAGGSNEQFF.

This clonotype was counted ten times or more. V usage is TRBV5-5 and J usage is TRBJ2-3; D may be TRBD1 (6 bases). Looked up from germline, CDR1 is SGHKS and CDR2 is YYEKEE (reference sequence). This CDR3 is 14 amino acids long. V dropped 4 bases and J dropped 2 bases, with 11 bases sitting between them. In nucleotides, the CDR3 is TGTGCCAGCAGCCTAGGACAGCACACAGATACGCAGTATTTT. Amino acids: CASSLGQHTDTQYF.